The present T cell receptor beta chain was sequenced within a study of shared clonotypes between healthy human individuals. Germline CDR1 reads MDHEN; CDR2 reads SYDVKM. The CDR3 extends over 13 amino acids. The J segment lost 4 bases and the V segment lost 6 bases, leaving 4 bases of the junction unmatched. Only in-frame clones appear in the TCRdb table, and some are missing; sequencing was by immunoSEQ multiplex PCR. The profile shows 600,000 to 750,000 clones, around 77% of them singletons. A single count supports this clone. The specimen was memory CD4+ T cells sorted from blood. The subset is: CD45RA-negative fraction. The chain is built from TRBV28 and TRBJ1-2, with 8 bases lining up with TRBD1. The clonotype originates from a woman in her twenties or thirties in good health. The CDR3 sequence: CASRPGQAYGYTF. The CDR3 DNA is TGTGCCAGCAGGCCGGGACAGGCCTATGGCTACACCTTC.